A selection of T cell receptor beta chains follows, all from one sample in a study of T cell responses to AZD1222 COVID-19 vaccine. TCRdb keeps only in-frame clones here, not all; method: immunoSEQ multiplex PCR. The sample holds under 150,000 clones; about 91% are singletons and the top ten take roughly 9.9%. The sample consisted of peripheral blood, taken 28 days after the second AZD1222 dose. Receptors were obtained from an adult who received the AZD1222 COVID-19 vaccine. Each CDR3 is given with its conserved first and last residue. Each record gives: CDR3 protein, CDR3 DNA, J gene, D gene, V gene, clone size. A D gene is named only where the DNA matches it firmly. Clone size appears in some rows only: once, few, many, or a class for an expanded clone.

CASSQEDHRAATEAFF,TGCGCCAGCAGCCAAGAGGACCACAGGGCTGCTACTGAAGCTTTCTTT,TRBJ1-1,NA,TRBV4-1,NA
CASSQVSQGRLTEAFF,TGTGCCAGCAGCCAAGTTTCACAGGGACGTTTGACTGAAGCTTTCTTT,TRBJ1-1,NA,TRBV14,NA
CASSDRTGRNGYTF,TGTGCCAGCAGCGACCGGACAGGGCGGAATGGCTACACCTTC,TRBJ1-2,TRBD1,TRBV7-9,NA
CASSVPPDRLNTEAFF,TGTGCCAGCAGCGTACCCCCCGACAGATTGAACACTGAAGCTTTCTTT,TRBJ1-1,NA,TRBV2,NA
CASAGLSSYNEQFF,TGTGCTAGTGCAGGCCTGAGCTCCTACAATGAGCAGTTCTTC,TRBJ2-1,NA,TRBV12-5,NA
CASSPPGLRSIYF,TGTGCCAGCAGCCCCCCCGGGCTCCGGTCCATATATTTT,TRBJ1-3,NA,TRBV7-2,NA
CASSYGSEAFF,TGTGCCAGCAGTTACGGGTCTGAAGCTTTCTTT,TRBJ1-1,NA,TRBV6-2/TRBV6-3,NA
CASSQVLNSGGRKDTQYF,TGTGCCAGCAGCCAAGTGCTAAACTCGGGAGGGCGTAAAGATACGCAGTATTTT,TRBJ2-3,TRBD2,TRBV4-2,once
CASSLSKGSYDGYTF,TGTGCCAGCAGTTTATCGAAGGGTTCCTATGACGGCTACACCTTC,TRBJ1-2,NA,TRBV27,NA
CASSIALSGTGLSTEAFF,TGTGCCAGTAGTATAGCCCTTTCCGGGACAGGGTTGAGCACTGAAGCTTTCTTT,TRBJ1-1,TRBD1,TRBV19,NA
CATARGSDYGYTF,TGTGCCACCGCAAGGGGCTCCGATTATGGCTACACCTTC,TRBJ1-2,NA,TRBV28,NA
CASSLLGEGAQPQHF,TGTGCCAGCAGCTTATTGGGGGAAGGGGCTCAGCCCCAGCATTTT,TRBJ1-5,NA,TRBV7-2,NA
CASSQDKGPYGYTF,TGCGCCAGCAGCCAAGATAAGGGACCCTATGGCTACACCTTC,TRBJ1-2,NA,TRBV4-3,NA
CASSFSGSEQFF,TGTGCCAGCAGTTTTAGTGGCAGTGAGCAGTTCTTC,TRBJ2-1,NA,TRBV27,once